This T cell receptor (beta chain) originates from a study of shared clonotypes between healthy human individuals. The method was immunoSEQ multiplex PCR; TCRdb's version includes in-frame clones alone and lacks a portion of them. The top ten clones hold around 1.8% of a sample with around 700,000 clones, 72% of them seen once. Germline V gene data show CDR1 as SNHLY and CDR2 as FYNNEI. V was pared by 6 bases and J by 5 bases, with 17 bases of the junction left unmatched. The CDR3 is made up of 19 amino acids. This clonotype was obtained from a woman in her thirties in good health. The specimen sequenced was memory CD4+ T cells sorted from blood. Documented subset: CD45RA-negative fraction. J is TRBJ2-5 and V is TRBV2, with 14 bases identical to TRBD2. CDR3 protein: CASSLTPLTSGRGRETQYF. In DNA, the CDR3 is TGTGCCAGCAGCCTTACCCCTCTGACTAGCGGGAGGGGGCGGGAGACCCAGTACTTC.